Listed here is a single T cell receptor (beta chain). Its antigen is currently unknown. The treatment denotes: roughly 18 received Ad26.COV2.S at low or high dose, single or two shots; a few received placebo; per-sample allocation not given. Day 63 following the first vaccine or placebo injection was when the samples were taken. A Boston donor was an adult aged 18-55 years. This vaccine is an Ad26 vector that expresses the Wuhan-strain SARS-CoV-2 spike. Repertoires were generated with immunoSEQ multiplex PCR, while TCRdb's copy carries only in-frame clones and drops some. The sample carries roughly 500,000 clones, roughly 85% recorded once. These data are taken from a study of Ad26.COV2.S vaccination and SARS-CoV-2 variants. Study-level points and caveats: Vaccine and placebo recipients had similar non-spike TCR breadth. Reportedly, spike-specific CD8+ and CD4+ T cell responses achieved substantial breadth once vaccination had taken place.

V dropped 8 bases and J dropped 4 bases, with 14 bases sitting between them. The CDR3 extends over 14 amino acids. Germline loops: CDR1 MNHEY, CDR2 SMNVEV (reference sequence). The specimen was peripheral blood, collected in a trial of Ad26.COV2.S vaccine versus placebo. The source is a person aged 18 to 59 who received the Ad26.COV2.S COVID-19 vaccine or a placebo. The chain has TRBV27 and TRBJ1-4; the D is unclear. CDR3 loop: CASGVWQNNEKLFF. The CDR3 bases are TGTGCCAGCGGGGTATGGCAGAATAATGAAAAACTGTTTTTT.